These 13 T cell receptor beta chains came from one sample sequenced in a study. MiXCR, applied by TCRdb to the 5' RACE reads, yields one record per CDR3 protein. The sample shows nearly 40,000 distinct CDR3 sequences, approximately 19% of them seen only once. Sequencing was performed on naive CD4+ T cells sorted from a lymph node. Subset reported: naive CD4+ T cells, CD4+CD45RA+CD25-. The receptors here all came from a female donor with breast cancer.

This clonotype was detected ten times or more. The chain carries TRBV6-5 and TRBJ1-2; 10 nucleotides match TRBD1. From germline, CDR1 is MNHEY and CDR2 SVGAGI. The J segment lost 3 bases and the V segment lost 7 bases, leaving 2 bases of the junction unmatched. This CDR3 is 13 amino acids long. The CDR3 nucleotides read TGTGCCAGCACGGGACAGGGGCACTATGGCTACACCTTC. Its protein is CASTGQGHYGYTF.

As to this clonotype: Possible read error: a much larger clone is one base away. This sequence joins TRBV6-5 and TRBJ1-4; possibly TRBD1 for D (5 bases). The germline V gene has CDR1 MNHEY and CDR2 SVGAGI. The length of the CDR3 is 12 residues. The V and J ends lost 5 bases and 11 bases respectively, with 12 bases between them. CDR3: CASSGTYVKLFF. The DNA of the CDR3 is TGTGCCAGCAGTGGGACCTACGTGAAACTGTTTTTT.

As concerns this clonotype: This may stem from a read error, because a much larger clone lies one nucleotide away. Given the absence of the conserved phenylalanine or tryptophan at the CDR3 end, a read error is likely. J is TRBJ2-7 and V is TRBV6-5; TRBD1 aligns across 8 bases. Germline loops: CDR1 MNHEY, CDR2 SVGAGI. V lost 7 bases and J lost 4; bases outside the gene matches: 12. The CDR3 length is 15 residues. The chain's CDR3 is CASKYYPQGAYEQYS. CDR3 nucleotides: TGTGCCAGCAAGTACTACCCCCAGGGGGCTTACGAGCAGTACTCC.

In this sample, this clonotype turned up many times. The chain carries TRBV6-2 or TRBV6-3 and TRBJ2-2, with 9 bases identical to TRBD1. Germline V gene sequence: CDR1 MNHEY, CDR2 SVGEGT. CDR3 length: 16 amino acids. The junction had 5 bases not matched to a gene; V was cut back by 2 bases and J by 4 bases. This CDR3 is CASSYHGDRVTGELFF. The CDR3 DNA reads TGTGCCAGCAGTTACCACGGGGACAGGGTCACCGGGGAGCTGTTTTTT.

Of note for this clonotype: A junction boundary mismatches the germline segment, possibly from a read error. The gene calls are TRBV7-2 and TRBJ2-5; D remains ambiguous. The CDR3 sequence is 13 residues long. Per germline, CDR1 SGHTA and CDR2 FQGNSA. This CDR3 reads CANSPPNQETQYF. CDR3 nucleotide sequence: TGTGCCAACAGCCCCCCCAACCAAGAGACCCAGTACTTC.

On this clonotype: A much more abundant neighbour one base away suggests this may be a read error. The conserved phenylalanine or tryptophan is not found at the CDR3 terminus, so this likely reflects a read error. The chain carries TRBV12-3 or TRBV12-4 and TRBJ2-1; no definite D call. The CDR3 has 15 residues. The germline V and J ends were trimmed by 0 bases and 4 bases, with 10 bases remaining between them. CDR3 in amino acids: CASSLALNRYNEQFV. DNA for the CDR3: TGTGCCAGCAGTTTAGCGCTTAACCGTTACAATGAGCAGTTCGTC.

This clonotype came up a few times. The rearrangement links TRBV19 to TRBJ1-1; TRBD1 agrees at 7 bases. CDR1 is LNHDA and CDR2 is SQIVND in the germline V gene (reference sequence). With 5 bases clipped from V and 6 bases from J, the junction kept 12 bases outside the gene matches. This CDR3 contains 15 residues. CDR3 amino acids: CASSPPTGRESEAFF. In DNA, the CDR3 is TGTGCCAGTAGTCCGCCGACAGGGAGGGAGTCTGAAGCTTTCTTT.

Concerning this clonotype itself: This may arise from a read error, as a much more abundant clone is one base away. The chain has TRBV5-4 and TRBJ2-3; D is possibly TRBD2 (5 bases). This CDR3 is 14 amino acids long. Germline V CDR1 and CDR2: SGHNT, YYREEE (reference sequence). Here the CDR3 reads CSSSSAASTDTQYF. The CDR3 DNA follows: TGTTCCAGCAGCTCAGCGGCTAGCACAGATACGCAGTATTTT.

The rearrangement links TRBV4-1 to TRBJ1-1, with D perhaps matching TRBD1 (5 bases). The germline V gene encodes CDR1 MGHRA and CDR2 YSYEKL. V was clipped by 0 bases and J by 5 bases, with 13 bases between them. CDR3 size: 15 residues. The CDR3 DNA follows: TGCGCCAGCAGCCAAGATTTCGGCAGGGTTACTGAAGCTTTCTTT. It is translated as CASSQDFGRVTEAFF.

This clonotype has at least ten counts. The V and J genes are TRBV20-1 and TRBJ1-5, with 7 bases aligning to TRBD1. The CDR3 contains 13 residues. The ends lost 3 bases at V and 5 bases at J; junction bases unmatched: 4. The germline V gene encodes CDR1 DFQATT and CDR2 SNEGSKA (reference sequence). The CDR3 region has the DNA TGCAGTGCTAGCCGGGACAGTTATCAGCCCCAGCATTTT. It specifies CSASRDSYQPQHF.

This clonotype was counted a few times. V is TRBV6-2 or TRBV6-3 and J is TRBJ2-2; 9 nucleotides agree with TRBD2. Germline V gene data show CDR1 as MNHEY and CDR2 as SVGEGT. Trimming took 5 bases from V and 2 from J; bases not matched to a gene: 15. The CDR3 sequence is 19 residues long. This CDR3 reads CASSNTWWASGTNTGELFF. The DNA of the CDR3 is TGTGCCAGCAGTAACACGTGGTGGGCTAGCGGGACCAACACCGGGGAGCTGTTTTTT.

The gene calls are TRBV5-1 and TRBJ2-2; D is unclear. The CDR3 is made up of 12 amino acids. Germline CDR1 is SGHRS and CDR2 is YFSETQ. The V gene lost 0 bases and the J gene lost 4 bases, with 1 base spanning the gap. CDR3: CASSLATGELFF. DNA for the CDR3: TGCGCCAGCAGCTTGGCCACCGGGGAGCTGTTTTTT. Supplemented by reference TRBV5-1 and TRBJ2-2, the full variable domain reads KAGVTQTPRYLIKTRGQQVTLSCSPISGHRSVSWYQQTPGQGLQFLFEYFSETQRNKGNFPGRFSGRQFSNSRSEMNVSTLELGDSALYLCASSLATGELFFGEGSRLTVL.

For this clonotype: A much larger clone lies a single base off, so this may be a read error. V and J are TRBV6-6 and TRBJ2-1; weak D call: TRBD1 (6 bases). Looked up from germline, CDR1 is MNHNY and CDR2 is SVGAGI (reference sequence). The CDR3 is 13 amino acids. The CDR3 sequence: CASGSSETTGLSF. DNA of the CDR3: TGTGCCAGCGGCAGTTCGGAAACGACAGGCCTGTCCTTC.